A selection of T cell receptor beta chains follows, all from one sample in a study of CD8 T cells in Susac syndrome. Using its own MiXCR run on the immunoSEQ multiplex PCR reads, TCRdb lists one record per CDR3 protein. The table shows about 250,000 distinct CDR3 sequences, with about 94% occurring only once. Sequenced input: CD4+ T cells from PBMCs. The receptors were gathered from a human donor with multiple sclerosis. Both conserved end residues are part of each CDR3. A D gene is named only where the DNA matches it firmly. Clone size is stated in some rows and not others, as once, few, many or a class when expanded.

d_call: -
v_call: TRBV27
j_call: TRBJ2-3
clone_size: -
cdr3_aa: CASRPTKMTGLDTQYF
cdr3_nt: TGTGCCAGCAGACCTACTAAGATGACAGGTCTAGATACGCAGTATTTT

d_call: TRBD1
v_call: TRBV20-1
j_call: TRBJ2-1
clone_size: -
cdr3_aa: CSAPGQGALAEQFF
cdr3_nt: TGCAGTGCCCCGGGACAGGGGGCGCTGGCTGAGCAGTTCTTC

d_call: -
v_call: TRBV6-1
j_call: TRBJ1-6
clone_size: -
cdr3_aa: CASIRGGGNSPLHF
cdr3_nt: TGTGCCAGCATTCGGGGAGGAGGAAACTCACCCCTCCACTTT

d_call: TRBD1
v_call: TRBV6-6
j_call: TRBJ1-1
clone_size: -
cdr3_aa: CASSYLGQGRNTEAFF
cdr3_nt: TGTGCCAGCAGTTATCTCGGACAGGGGAGGAACACTGAAGCTTTCTTT

d_call: -
v_call: TRBV7-9
j_call: TRBJ2-5
clone_size: -
cdr3_aa: CASSLQSYQETQYF
cdr3_nt: TGTGCCAGCAGCCTACAGTCGTACCAAGAGACCCAGTACTTC

d_call: TRBD2
v_call: TRBV24-1
j_call: TRBJ2-1
clone_size: -
cdr3_aa: CATSISGRNHNEQFF
cdr3_nt: TGTGCCACCAGCATTAGCGGGAGGAATCACAATGAGCAGTTCTTC

d_call: -
v_call: TRBV15
j_call: TRBJ1-5
clone_size: -
cdr3_aa: CATSTGGNQPQHF
cdr3_nt: TGTGCCACCAGCACTGGAGGGAATCAGCCCCAGCATTTT

d_call: -
v_call: TRBV29-1
j_call: TRBJ2-5
clone_size: -
cdr3_aa: CSVGDHGETQYF
cdr3_nt: TGCAGCGTGGGGGATCACGGCGAGACCCAGTACTTC

d_call: -
v_call: TRBV5-1
j_call: TRBJ1-1
clone_size: once
cdr3_aa: CASSSQVAGTEAFF
cdr3_nt: TGCGCCAGCAGCTCCCAGGTTGCTGGCACTGAAGCTTTCTTT

d_call: -
v_call: TRBV30
j_call: TRBJ1-1
clone_size: -
cdr3_aa: CAWSGTEAFF
cdr3_nt: TGTGCCTGGAGTGGGACTGAAGCTTTCTTT

d_call: -
v_call: TRBV12-5
j_call: TRBJ1-6
clone_size: -
cdr3_aa: CASGPAPNQGLSSPLHF
cdr3_nt: TGTGCTAGTGGCCCGGCACCGAACCAGGGACTCAGTTCACCCCTCCACTTT

d_call: TRBD1
v_call: TRBV6-5
j_call: TRBJ1-3
clone_size: -
cdr3_aa: CASRTGTGGRNTIYF
cdr3_nt: TGTGCCAGCAGAACCGGGACAGGGGGGAGAAACACCATATATTTT

d_call: -
v_call: TRBV29-1
j_call: TRBJ1-1
clone_size: once
cdr3_aa: CSAGSALRGNTEAFF
cdr3_nt: TGCAGCGCCGGCTCGGCTCTTAGAGGGAACACTGAAGCTTTCTTT

d_call: -
v_call: TRBV20-1
j_call: TRBJ2-5
clone_size: -
cdr3_aa: CSARDGSSHQETQYF
cdr3_nt: TGCAGTGCTAGAGATGGGAGCAGTCACCAAGAGACCCAGTACTTC

d_call: -
v_call: TRBV14
j_call: TRBJ2-1
clone_size: -
cdr3_aa: CASSQGGLKGQFF
cdr3_nt: TGTGCCAGCAGCCAAGGGGGCCTGAAGGGGCAGTTCTTC

d_call: -
v_call: TRBV24-1
j_call: TRBJ1-2
clone_size: -
cdr3_aa: CATSDSYTIIDRATNYGYTF
cdr3_nt: TGTGCCACCAGTGATTCGTACACTATTATAGACCGTGCTACTAACTATGGCTACACCTTC

d_call: -
v_call: TRBV6-6
j_call: TRBJ2-7
clone_size: -
cdr3_aa: CASSSPPVSSYEQYF
cdr3_nt: TGTGCCAGCAGTTCCCCTCCCGTGAGCTCCTACGAGCAGTACTTC

d_call: TRBD1
v_call: TRBV7-8
j_call: TRBJ1-1
clone_size: -
cdr3_aa: CASSFSGGMNTEAFF
cdr3_nt: TGTGCCAGCAGCTTCTCAGGGGGGATGAACACTGAAGCTTTCTTT

d_call: -
v_call: TRBV3-1
j_call: TRBJ1-2
clone_size: -
cdr3_aa: CASSQGNSNYGYTF
cdr3_nt: TGTGCCAGCAGCCAAGGGAACTCCAACTATGGCTACACCTTC

d_call: -
v_call: TRBV2
j_call: TRBJ2-1
clone_size: -
cdr3_aa: CASTPGGRDEQFF
cdr3_nt: TGTGCCAGCACCCCCGGGGGCCGGGATGAGCAGTTCTTC

d_call: -
v_call: TRBV27
j_call: TRBJ1-5
clone_size: -
cdr3_aa: CASSSYGQSNQPQHF
cdr3_nt: TGTGCCAGCAGCTCTTACGGACAGAGCAATCAGCCCCAGCATTTT

d_call: -
v_call: TRBV12-3/TRBV12-4
j_call: TRBJ2-1
clone_size: -
cdr3_aa: CASSLIAEGGNEQFF
cdr3_nt: TGTGCCAGCAGTTTAATCGCGGAGGGTGGCAATGAGCAGTTCTTC

d_call: -
v_call: TRBV15
j_call: TRBJ1-1
clone_size: once
cdr3_aa: CATSLGGPGTEAFF
cdr3_nt: TGTGCCACCAGCTTAGGGGGGCCGGGCACTGAAGCTTTCTTT

d_call: -
v_call: TRBV11-1
j_call: TRBJ1-2
clone_size: -
cdr3_aa: CASSLLQGNYGYTF
cdr3_nt: TGTGCCAGCAGCTTATTGCAGGGGAACTATGGCTACACCTTC

d_call: -
v_call: TRBV12-5
j_call: TRBJ2-7
clone_size: -
cdr3_aa: CASGLVLSITYEQYF
cdr3_nt: TGTGCTAGTGGTTTGGTACTATCAATAACCTACGAGCAGTACTTC

d_call: -
v_call: TRBV12-3/TRBV12-4
j_call: TRBJ1-3
clone_size: -
cdr3_aa: CATGPAGNTIYF
cdr3_nt: TGTGCCACCGGCCCGGCTGGAAACACCATATATTTT

d_call: -
v_call: TRBV6-1
j_call: TRBJ1-6
clone_size: -
cdr3_aa: CASRGSVRVNNSPLHF
cdr3_nt: TGTGCCAGCAGGGGGTCGGTCAGGGTGAATAATTCACCCCTCCACTTT

d_call: TRBD1
v_call: TRBV4-1
j_call: TRBJ2-2
clone_size: -
cdr3_aa: CASSRGGADVGELFF
cdr3_nt: TGCGCCAGCAGCCGAGGGGGCGCGGATGTCGGGGAGCTGTTTTTT

d_call: -
v_call: TRBV5-8
j_call: TRBJ2-1
clone_size: -
cdr3_aa: CASSGYRYNEQFF
cdr3_nt: TGTGCCAGCAGCGGATACCGCTACAATGAGCAGTTCTTC

d_call: -
v_call: TRBV12-3/TRBV12-4
j_call: TRBJ1-1
clone_size: -
cdr3_aa: CASSLAAGEAFF
cdr3_nt: TGTGCCAGCAGCCTAGCGGCAGGTGAAGCTTTCTTT

d_call: -
v_call: TRBV29-1
j_call: TRBJ1-1
clone_size: -
cdr3_aa: CSVAGTPNTEAFF
cdr3_nt: TGCAGCGTTGCCGGGACACCGAACACTGAAGCTTTCTTT

d_call: -
v_call: TRBV20-1
j_call: TRBJ1-2
clone_size: -
cdr3_aa: CSAREGPGGYTF
cdr3_nt: TGCAGTGCTAGAGAGGGGCCCGGCGGCTACACCTTC

d_call: -
v_call: TRBV14
j_call: TRBJ2-2
clone_size: -
cdr3_aa: CASSQVVATGELFF
cdr3_nt: TGTGCCAGCAGCCAAGTGGTAGCAACCGGGGAGCTGTTTTTT

d_call: -
v_call: TRBV4-2
j_call: TRBJ2-1
clone_size: -
cdr3_aa: CASSQGLARNEQFF
cdr3_nt: TGTGCCAGCAGCCAAGGGTTAGCTCGCAATGAGCAGTTCTTC

d_call: -
v_call: TRBV5-6
j_call: TRBJ1-1
clone_size: once
cdr3_aa: CASSLNPGTEAFF
cdr3_nt: TGTGCCAGCAGCTTGAATCCGGGTACTGAAGCTTTCTTT

d_call: -
v_call: TRBV14
j_call: TRBJ2-5
clone_size: -
cdr3_aa: CASSQVGRYQETQYF
cdr3_nt: TGTGCCAGCAGCCAAGTCGGCCGGTACCAAGAGACCCAGTACTTC

d_call: -
v_call: TRBV7-2
j_call: TRBJ1-2
clone_size: -
cdr3_aa: CASSPFGGVNGYTF
cdr3_nt: TGTGCCAGCAGCCCATTCGGTGGGGTTAATGGCTACACCTTC

d_call: -
v_call: TRBV5-6
j_call: TRBJ1-5
clone_size: -
cdr3_aa: CASSLRGTGISNQPQHF
cdr3_nt: TGTGCCAGCAGCTTGCGAGGAACAGGGATAAGCAATCAGCCCCAGCATTTT

d_call: -
v_call: TRBV7-2
j_call: TRBJ2-2
clone_size: -
cdr3_aa: CASSLASRNTGELFF
cdr3_nt: TGTGCCAGCAGCTTAGCCTCCAGGAACACCGGGGAGCTGTTTTTT

d_call: TRBD2
v_call: TRBV29-1
j_call: TRBJ2-1
clone_size: -
cdr3_aa: CSGGGSYNEQFF
cdr3_nt: TGCAGCGGGGGGGGCTCCTACAATGAGCAGTTCTTC